This passage covers 5 T cell receptor beta chains from one sample sequenced in a study of Graves' ophthalmopathy and Graves' hyperthyroidism. Amplification targeted the TCR beta CDR3 regions, with RNA transcripts as the source material. An initial RT-PCR round employing HTBI primers preceded a second-round multiplex PCR. TCRdb called the multiplex PCR reads again in MiXCR, with one record for every CDR3 protein. In the table there are 200,000 to 250,000 distinct CDR3 sequences, roughly 29% of which are singletons. Sequenced input: peripheral blood. All receptors derive from a man aged 45-65 years with Graves' ophthalmopathy.

This clonotype has ten or more counts. The gene calls are TRBV6-1 and TRBJ1-2; D perhaps matches TRBD1 (5 bases). CDR3 length equals 13 residues. The V gene's germline CDR1 is MNHNS and CDR2 SASEGT. V was cut by 4 bases and J by 2 bases, with 8 bases left in between. CDR3 bases: TGTGCCAGCAGTGTTGACAGCAACTATGGCTACACCTTC. Its translation is CASSVDSNYGYTF.

The sample holds many counts of this clonotype. V is TRBV5-5 and J is TRBJ2-7; 9 bases are a match to TRBD1. Germline CDR1 and CDR2: SGHKS and YYEKEE (reference sequence). This CDR3 region has 13 residues. Germline trimming cut 0 bases from V and 13 bases from J; bases unmatched to any gene: 8. The CDR3 spells CASSLEQGALRYF. DNA of the CDR3: TGTGCCAGCAGCTTGGAACAGGGGGCGCTTAGATACTTC.

The rearrangement uses TRBV5-5 and TRBJ2-7, with TRBD1 identical over 9 bases. The germline V gene has CDR1 SGHKS and CDR2 YYEKEE (reference sequence). Unmatched junction bases numbered 13, after V lost 2 bases and J lost 7 bases. CDR3 length: 16 amino acids. CDR3 sequence (DNA): TGTGCCAGCAGCTTAACCACCGGGACAGGGAGACGGGAGCAGTACTTC. Translation gives CASSLTTGTGRREQYF.

This clonotype was recorded many times. The chain joins TRBV7-2 to TRBJ2-7; TRBD2 agrees at 9 bases. The J segment lost 2 bases and the V segment lost 5 bases, leaving 4 bases of the junction unmatched. The CDR3 runs 14 residues. Germline V gives CDR1 SGHTA, CDR2 FQGNSA. The CDR3 loop reads CASSAAGGPYEQYF. The CDR3 region has the DNA TGTGCCAGCAGCGCCGCGGGAGGGCCCTACGAGCAGTACTTC.

There are many counts of this clonotype. The chain is built from TRBV4-1 and TRBJ2-7; 10 positions match TRBD2. V dropped 3 bases and J dropped 3; count of bases not matched to a gene: 8. The CDR3 totals 16 residues. The germline V gene has CDR1 MGHRA and CDR2 YSYEKL. CDR3 nucleotides: TGCGCCAGCAGCCAGGCCCCGACTAGCGGGTTCTACGAGCAGTACTTC. Protein: CASSQAPTSGFYEQYF.